This T cell receptor beta chain was identified during a study of blood T cell repertoires in COVID-19. For the study at large: Researchers got acute and convalescent COVID-19 samples from the United States, Italy and Spain.

The CDR3 contains 14 residues. Looked up from germline, CDR1 is SEHNR and CDR2 is FQNEAQ (reference sequence). The V end lost 3 bases, the J end lost 5 bases, and 13 bases lay between the germline ends. TCRdb's table, derived via immunoSEQ multiplex PCR, lists solely in-frame clones and lacks some. The sample holds 150,000 to 200,000 clones, just over 85% seen once. The sequenced sample was peripheral blood. The TCR comes from a man aged 45-65 years with active or convalescent COVID-19. The gene calls are TRBV7-9 and TRBJ1-1; a possible D gene is TRBD1 (6 bases). CDR3 region: CASSFAGAETEAFF. The CDR3 DNA sequence: TGTGCCAGCAGCTTCGCGGGGGCTGAAACTGAAGCTTTCTTT.